In this sample, the clone carrying this T cell receptor (beta chain) turned up a few times. The antigen is not known. Libraries of naive CD8 T cells were made from about 20,000 to 1,000,000 sorted cells. They used 10%, 30% or 50% RNA. The authors gated naive CD8 T cells as CD8+CD4-CCR7+CD45RA+ for sorting. Bulk TCR libraries were made with methods that had been previously described and with listed TCR primers. TCRdb recomputed calls from the PCR reads with MiXCR, one row per CDR3 protein. The data contain approximately 670,000 distinct CDR3 sequences, 15% to 20% of them singletons. V shed 3 bases and J 5 bases; nucleotides not matched to a gene: 2. Per germline, CDR1 DFQATT and CDR2 SNEGSKA (reference sequence). This CDR3 contains 12 residues. These data originate in a study of molecular identifiers for immune sequencing clone quantification. The study, taken as a whole, reports: In naive cells, clones above 20 RNA copies held under 1% of molecules, whereas in effector cells they held over 97%.

The chain couples TRBV20-1 to TRBJ2-5; 8 positions match TRBD1. The TCR sequence derives from a human donor in good health. Some libraries in this study had Jurkat cell RNA spiked in. Material for sequencing was naive CD8+ T cells from blood, with Jurkat cell RNA spiked in. Subset noted: FACS-sorted CD8+CD4-CCR7+CD45RA+ naive T cells. As DNA, the CDR3 is TGCAGTGCTAGCAGGGGGCGGGAGACCCAGTACTTC. It codes for CSASRGRETQYF.